The rows below give T cell receptor beta chains drawn from one sample of a study of cytomegalovirus exposure and HLA in healthy donors. TCRdb's table, derived via immunoSEQ multiplex PCR, lists solely in-frame clones and lacks some. Of 100,000 to 150,000 clones in the sample, 73% were seen once. The material sequenced was PBMCs. The receptors here all came from a man aged 55 to 69 in good health and CMV-seropositive. Both conserved end residues are part of each CDR3. The D gene is left open where the match is weak. Not every row has a clone size; where given, it reads once, few, many or a size class.

v_gene	j_gene	d_gene	abundance	CDR3aa	CDR3nt
TRBV10-1	TRBJ1-6	NA	NA	CASSGQPNSPLHF	TGCGCCAGCAGTGGACAGCCTAATTCACCCCTCCACTTT
TRBV30	TRBJ2-3	NA	NA	CAWSVDRQPTDTQYF	TGTGCCTGGAGTGTGGACAGACAACCCACAGATACGCAGTATTTT
TRBV12-5	TRBJ2-4	NA	NA	CASGLNTEIPDIQYF	TGTGCTAGTGGTTTAAACACGGAGATCCCCGACATTCAGTACTTC
TRBV6-1	TRBJ2-6	TRBD1	NA	CASSGGTEANVLTF	TGTGCCAGCAGTGGAGGGACAGAGGCCAACGTCCTGACTTTC
TRBV5-4	TRBJ2-3	NA	NA	CASTKTGEVTQYF	TGTGCCAGCACTAAAACAGGGGAGGTGACGCAGTATTTT
TRBV30	TRBJ2-5	TRBD1	NA	CAWRKQGTETQYF	TGTGCCTGGCGAAAACAGGGGACAGAGACCCAGTACTTC
TRBV7-3	TRBJ1-1	TRBD1	few	CASSRQGNTEAFF	TGTGCCAGCAGTAGACAGGGGAACACTGAAGCTTTCTTT
TRBV9	TRBJ1-1	NA	NA	CASSVDGSTEAFF	TGTGCCAGCAGCGTAGATGGGAGCACTGAAGCTTTCTTT
TRBV5-1	TRBJ1-4	TRBD1	NA	CASSLTGGRGEKLFF	TGCGCCAGCAGCCTGACAGGGGGCAGAGGTGAAAAACTGTTTTTT
TRBV18	TRBJ2-5	NA	NA	CASSRGLTQETQYF	TGTGCCAGCTCACGGGGACTTACACAAGAGACCCAGTACTTC
TRBV5-1	TRBJ2-5	NA	NA	CASSFPQETQYF	TGCGCCAGCAGCTTCCCCCAGGAGACCCAGTACTTC
TRBV5-1	TRBJ1-2	NA	NA	CASSPEMFRDGYTF	TGCGCCAGCAGCCCCGAGATGTTCAGGGATGGCTACACCTTC
TRBV11-2	TRBJ2-7	NA	NA	CASSPRQVPYEQYF	TGTGCCAGCAGTCCCAGACAGGTACCCTACGAGCAGTACTTC
TRBV7-2	TRBJ2-3	TRBD2	NA	CASSSRLAGGTDTQYF	TGTGCCAGCAGCTCCCGACTAGCGGGGGGTACAGATACGCAGTATTTT
TRBV2	TRBJ1-2	NA	NA	CASSGGLYYGYTF	TGTGCCAGCAGCGGGGGTCTCTACTATGGCTACACCTTC
TRBV9	TRBJ1-6	NA	NA	CASSVEGQTHSPLHF	TGTGCCAGCAGCGTAGAGGGGCAGACCCATTCACCCCTCCACTTT
TRBV7-3	TRBJ2-3	TRBD2	NA	CASSFGAGGTDTQYF	TGTGCCAGCAGCTTTGGAGCGGGGGGGACAGATACGCAGTATTTT
TRBV30	TRBJ1-6	TRBD1	few	CAWSPRGQFSYNSPLHF	TGTGCCTGGAGTCCGAGGGGACAGTTCTCCTATAATTCACCCCTCCACTTT
TRBV2	TRBJ2-3	NA	NA	CASDRISTDTQYF	TGTGCCAGCGACAGAATTAGCACAGATACGCAGTATTTT
TRBV5-1	TRBJ2-2	TRBD1	few	CASSTGTGATGELFF	TGCGCCAGCAGTACCGGGACAGGGGCCACCGGGGAGCTGTTTTTT
TRBV6-1	TRBJ2-7	NA	once	CASSEGPGSSYEQYF	TGTGCCAGCAGTGAAGGTCCGGGAAGCTCCTACGAGCAGTACTTC
TRBV19	TRBJ1-1	NA	few	CASPPAYGGTAFF	TGTGCCAGTCCCCCAGCTTACGGGGGGACAGCTTTCTTT
TRBV6-5	TRBJ2-6	NA	NA	CASSYSIGGSGVLTF	TGTGCCAGCAGTTACTCGATAGGAGGCTCTGGCGTCCTGACTTTC
TRBV29-1	TRBJ2-2	TRBD2	NA	CSVELAGGPVNTGELFF	TGCAGCGTTGAACTAGCGGGGGGACCGGTGAACACCGGGGAGCTGTTTTTT
TRBV2	TRBJ1-6	NA	NA	CASNFGRETSSYNSPLHF	TGTGCCAGCAATTTCGGCAGGGAGACTAGCTCCTATAATTCACCCCTCCACTTT
TRBV4-1	TRBJ1-2	NA	few	CASSPGPGGAGYGYTF	TGCGCCAGCAGCCCCGGCCCAGGAGGCGCTGGCTATGGCTACACCTTC
TRBV23-1	TRBJ2-5	TRBD2	NA	CASSQSLLAGGGTQYF	TGCGCCAGCAGTCAATCGTTGCTAGCGGGGGGTGGGACCCAGTACTTC
TRBV5-1	TRBJ2-7	NA	few	CASSLQGREYEQYF	TGCGCCAGCAGCCTACAGGGAAGGGAATACGAGCAGTACTTC
TRBV27	TRBJ2-7	NA	NA	CASSLTAAYEQYF	TGTGCCAGCAGTTTAACAGCAGCCTACGAGCAGTACTTC
TRBV2	TRBJ2-1	TRBD2	few	CASSFGLAGEDNEQFF	TGTGCCAGCAGTTTTGGACTAGCGGGGGAGGACAATGAGCAGTTCTTC
TRBV4-1	TRBJ2-6	NA	NA	CASSQDSSGANVLTF	TGCGCCAGCAGCCAAGATTCGTCTGGGGCCAACGTCCTGACTTTC
TRBV14	TRBJ2-1	TRBD1	NA	CASSQDLISGGREQFF	TGTGCCAGCAGCCAAGATTTGATTTCAGGGGGCCGGGAGCAGTTCTTC